The entry below describes one TCR beta chain. What it binds is unknown. The sample originates from a study of chemoradiotherapy in HPV16-positive cancers. The V gene's germline CDR1 is SGHRS and CDR2 YFSETQ. V dropped 3 bases and J dropped 4; count of bases not matched to a gene: 12. This CDR3 spans 18 amino acids. Findings of the study overall: For HPV16-positive patients, expanding HPV-responsive T cells associated with longer recurrence-free survival.

Clones were sequenced by immunoSEQ multiplex PCR, and TCRdb holds only the in-frame ones, with some missing. This sample has under 5,500 clones, with 70% to 85% found just once. Repeated repertoire sampling spanned the course of chemoradiotherapy. The chain combines TRBV5-1 with TRBJ2-3; 12 bases align to TRBD1. The receptor's source is a human donor with HPV-associated anogenital cancer. The material sequenced was tumor tissue, taken from a patient who underwent chemoradiotherapy. CDR3 residues: CASSWEPGQGASADTQYF. The DNA of the CDR3 is TGCGCCAGCAGCTGGGAGCCGGGACAGGGGGCGTCTGCAGATACGCAGTATTTT.